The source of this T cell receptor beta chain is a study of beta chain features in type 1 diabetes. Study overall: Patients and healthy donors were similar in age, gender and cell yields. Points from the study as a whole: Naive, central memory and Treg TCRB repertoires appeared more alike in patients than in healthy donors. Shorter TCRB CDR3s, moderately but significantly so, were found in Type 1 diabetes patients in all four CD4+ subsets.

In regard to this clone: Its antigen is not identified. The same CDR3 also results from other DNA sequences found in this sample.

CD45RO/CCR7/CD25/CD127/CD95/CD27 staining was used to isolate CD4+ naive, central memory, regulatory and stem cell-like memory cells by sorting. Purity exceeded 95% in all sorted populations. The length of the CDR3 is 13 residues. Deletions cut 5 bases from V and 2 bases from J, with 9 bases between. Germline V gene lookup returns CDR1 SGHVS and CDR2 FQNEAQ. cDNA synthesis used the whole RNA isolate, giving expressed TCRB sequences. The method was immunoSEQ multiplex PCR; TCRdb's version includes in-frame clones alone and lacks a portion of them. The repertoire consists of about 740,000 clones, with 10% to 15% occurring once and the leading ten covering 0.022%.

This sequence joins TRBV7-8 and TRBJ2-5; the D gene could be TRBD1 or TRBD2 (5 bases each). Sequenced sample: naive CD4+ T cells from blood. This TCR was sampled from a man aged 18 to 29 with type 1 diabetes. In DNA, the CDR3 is TGTGCCAGCAGCAGGGACGGTCAAGAGACCCAGTACTTC. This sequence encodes CASSRDGQETQYF.